The clone carrying this T cell receptor (beta chain) occurred a few times. What it binds is not known. V was shortened by 1 base and J by 1 base, with 8 bases between the two germline ends. Per the germline V gene, CDR1 is LGHNA and CDR2 is YSLEER. The CDR3 is 16 amino acids. A library of TCRbeta sequences, prepared with unique molecular identifiers, was generated. In TCRdb, the PCR reads were re-called with MiXCR into one record per CDR3 protein. The repertoire holds under 450,000 distinct CDR3 sequences, with roughly 16% as singletons. This sample was taken from a study of T-cell reconstitution after alpha-beta-depleted transplantation in children. General study findings and limits: A year post-transplant, T-cell counts and diversity derived mostly from newly produced T cells. Recipient T cells and thymic progenitors that survived were the source of the high TCRbeta diversity seen at day 60 in some patients. Roughly two months post-transplant, alpha-beta T cells reportedly originated from several hundred graft clones that had expanded.

The rearrangement uses TRBV4-3 and TRBJ2-6; no definite D call. The receptor comes from a boy in the first two years of life who had a stem cell transplant for Wiskott-Aldrich syndrome, so the T cells may come from the graft donor. This sample comprised PBMCs, mostly from graft donor cells, obtained 360 days after TCRalphabeta/CD19-depleted stem cell transplant. CDR3 nucleotide sequence: TGCGCCAGCAGCCAAGTTTTCCGGTCTGGGGCCAACGTCCTGACTTTC. Translation gives CASSQVFRSGANVLTF.